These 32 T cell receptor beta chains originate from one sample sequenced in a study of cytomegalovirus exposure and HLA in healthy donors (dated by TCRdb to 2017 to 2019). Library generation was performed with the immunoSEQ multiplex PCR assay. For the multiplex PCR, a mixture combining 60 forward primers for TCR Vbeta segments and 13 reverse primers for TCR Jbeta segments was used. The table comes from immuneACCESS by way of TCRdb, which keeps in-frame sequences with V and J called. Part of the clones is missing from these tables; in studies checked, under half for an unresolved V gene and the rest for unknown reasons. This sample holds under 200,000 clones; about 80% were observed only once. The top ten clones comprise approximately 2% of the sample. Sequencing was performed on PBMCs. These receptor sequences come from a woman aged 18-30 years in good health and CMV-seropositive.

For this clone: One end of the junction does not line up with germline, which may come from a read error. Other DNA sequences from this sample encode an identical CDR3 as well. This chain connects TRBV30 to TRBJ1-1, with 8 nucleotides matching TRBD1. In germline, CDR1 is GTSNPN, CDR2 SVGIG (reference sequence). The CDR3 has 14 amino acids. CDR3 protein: CARTSTGGDTEAFF. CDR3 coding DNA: TGTGCCCGGACCTCTACAGGGGGAGACACTGAGGCTTTCTTT.

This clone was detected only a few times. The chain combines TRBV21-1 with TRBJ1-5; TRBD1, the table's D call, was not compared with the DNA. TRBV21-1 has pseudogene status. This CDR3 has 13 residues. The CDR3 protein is CASIPRGGKPQHF. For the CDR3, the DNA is TGTGCCAGCATCCCCCGAGGGGGTAAGCCCCAGCATTTT.

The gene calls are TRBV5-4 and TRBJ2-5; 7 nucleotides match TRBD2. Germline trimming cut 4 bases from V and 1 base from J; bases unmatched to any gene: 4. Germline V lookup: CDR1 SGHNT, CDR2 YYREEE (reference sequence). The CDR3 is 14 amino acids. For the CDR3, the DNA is TGTGCCAGCAGCGGGAGCGGGGTCCAAGAGACCCAGTACTTC. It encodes CASSGSGVQETQYF.

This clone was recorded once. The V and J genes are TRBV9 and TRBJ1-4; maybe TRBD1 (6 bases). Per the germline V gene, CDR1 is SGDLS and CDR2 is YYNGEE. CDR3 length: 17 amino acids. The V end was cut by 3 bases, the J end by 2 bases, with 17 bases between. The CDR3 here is CASSDQGLGVTNEKLFF. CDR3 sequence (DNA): TGTGCCAGCAGCGATCAGGGGTTAGGTGTCACTAATGAAAAACTGTTTTTT.

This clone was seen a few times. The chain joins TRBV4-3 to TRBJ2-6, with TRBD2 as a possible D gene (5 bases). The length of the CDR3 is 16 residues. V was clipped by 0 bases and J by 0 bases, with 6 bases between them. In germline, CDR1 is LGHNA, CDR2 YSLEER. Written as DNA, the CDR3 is TGCGCCAGCAGCCAAGAGGAGGTCTCTGGGGCCAACGTCCTGACTTTC. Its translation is CASSQEEVSGANVLTF.

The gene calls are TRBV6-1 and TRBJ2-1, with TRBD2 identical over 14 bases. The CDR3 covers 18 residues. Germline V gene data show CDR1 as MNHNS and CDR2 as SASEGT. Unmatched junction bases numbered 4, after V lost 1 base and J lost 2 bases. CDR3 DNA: TGTGCCAGCAGTGAAGACGGGACTAGCGGGGGCCCCTACAATGAGCAGTTCTTC. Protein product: CASSEDGTSGGPYNEQFF.

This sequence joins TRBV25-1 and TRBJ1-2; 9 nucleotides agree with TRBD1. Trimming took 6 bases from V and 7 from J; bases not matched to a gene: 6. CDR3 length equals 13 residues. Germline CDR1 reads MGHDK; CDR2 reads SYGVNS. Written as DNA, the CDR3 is TGTGCCAGCAGCCCACAGGGGGCATCTGGCTACACCTTC. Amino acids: CASSPQGASGYTF.

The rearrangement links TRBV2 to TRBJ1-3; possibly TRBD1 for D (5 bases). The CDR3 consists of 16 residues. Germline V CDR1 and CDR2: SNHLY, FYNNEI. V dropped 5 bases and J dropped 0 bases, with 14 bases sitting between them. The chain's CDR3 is CASSYDSPLSGNTIYF. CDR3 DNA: TGTGCCAGCAGTTACGACAGCCCTCTCTCTGGAAACACCATATATTTT.

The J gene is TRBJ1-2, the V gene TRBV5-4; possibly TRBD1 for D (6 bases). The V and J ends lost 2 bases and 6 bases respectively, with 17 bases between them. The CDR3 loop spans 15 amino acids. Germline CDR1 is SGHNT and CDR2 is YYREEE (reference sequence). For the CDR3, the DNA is TGTGCCAGCAGCTTCTTCGGGGGGCATTACAATGGCTACACCTTC. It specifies CASSFFGGHYNGYTF.

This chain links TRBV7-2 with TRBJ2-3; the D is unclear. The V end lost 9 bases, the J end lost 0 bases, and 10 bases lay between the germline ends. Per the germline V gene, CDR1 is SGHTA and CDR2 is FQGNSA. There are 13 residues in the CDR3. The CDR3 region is CASRRSSTDTQYF. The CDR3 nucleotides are TGTGCCAGTAGGCGGTCTAGCACAGATACGCAGTATTTT.

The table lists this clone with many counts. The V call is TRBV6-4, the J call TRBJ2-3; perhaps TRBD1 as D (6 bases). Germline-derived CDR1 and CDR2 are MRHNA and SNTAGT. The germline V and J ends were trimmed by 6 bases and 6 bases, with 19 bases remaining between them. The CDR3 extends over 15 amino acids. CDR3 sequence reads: CASSDTIGGRDTQYF. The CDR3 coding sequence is TGTGCCAGCAGCGATACAATTGGGGGCCGGGATACGCAGTATTTT.

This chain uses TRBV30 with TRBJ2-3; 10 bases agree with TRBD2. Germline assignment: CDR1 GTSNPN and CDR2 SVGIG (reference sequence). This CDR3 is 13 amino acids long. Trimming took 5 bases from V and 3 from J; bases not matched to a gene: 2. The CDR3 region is CAWASGGTDTQYF. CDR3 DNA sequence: TGTGCCTGGGCTAGCGGGGGTACAGATACGCAGTATTTT.

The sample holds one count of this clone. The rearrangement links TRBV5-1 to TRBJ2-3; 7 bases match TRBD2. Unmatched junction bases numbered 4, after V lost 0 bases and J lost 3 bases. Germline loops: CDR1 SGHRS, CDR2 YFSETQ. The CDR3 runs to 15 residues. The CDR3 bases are TGCGCCAGCAGCTTGGTGGGGGGGAAGACAGATACGCAGTATTTT. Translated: CASSLVGGKTDTQYF.

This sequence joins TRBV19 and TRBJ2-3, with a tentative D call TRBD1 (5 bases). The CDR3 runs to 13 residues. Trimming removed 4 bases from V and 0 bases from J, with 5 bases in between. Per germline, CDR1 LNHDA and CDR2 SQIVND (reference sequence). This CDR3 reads CASSKGSTDTQYF. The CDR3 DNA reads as TGTGCCAGTAGTAAGGGGAGCACAGATACGCAGTATTTT.

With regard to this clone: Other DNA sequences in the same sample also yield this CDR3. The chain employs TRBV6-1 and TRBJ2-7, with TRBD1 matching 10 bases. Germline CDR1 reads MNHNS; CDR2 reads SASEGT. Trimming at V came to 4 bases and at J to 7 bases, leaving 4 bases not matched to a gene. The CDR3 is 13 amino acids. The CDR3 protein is CASSGQGAGEQYF. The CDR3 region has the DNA TGTGCCAGCAGTGGACAGGGGGCAGGAGAGCAGTACTTC.

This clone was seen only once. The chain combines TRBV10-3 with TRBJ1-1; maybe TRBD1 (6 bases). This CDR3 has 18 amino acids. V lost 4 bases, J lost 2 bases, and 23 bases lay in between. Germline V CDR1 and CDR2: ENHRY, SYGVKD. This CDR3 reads CAISGLQGAEGGNTEAFF. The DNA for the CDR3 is TGTGCCATCAGTGGTTTACAGGGCGCCGAGGGTGGAAACACTGAAGCTTTCTTT.

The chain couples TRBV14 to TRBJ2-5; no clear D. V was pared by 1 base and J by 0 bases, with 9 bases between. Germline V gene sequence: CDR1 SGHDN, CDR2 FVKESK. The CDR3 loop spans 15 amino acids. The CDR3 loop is CASSQVYYYQETQYF. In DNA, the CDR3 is TGTGCCAGCAGCCAAGTCTACTATTACCAAGAGACCCAGTACTTC. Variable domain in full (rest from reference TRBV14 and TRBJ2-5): EAGVTQFPSHSVIEKGQTVTLRCDPISGHDNLYWYRRVMGKEIKFLLHFVKESKQDESGMPNNRFLAERTGGTYSTLKVQPAELEDSGVYFCASSQVYYYQETQYFGPGTRLLVL.

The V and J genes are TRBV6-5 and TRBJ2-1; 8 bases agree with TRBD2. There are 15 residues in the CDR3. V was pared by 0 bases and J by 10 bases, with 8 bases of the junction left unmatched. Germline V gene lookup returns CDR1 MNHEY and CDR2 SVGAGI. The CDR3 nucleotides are TGTGCCAGCAGTTACTCCGGGGGGGCCTTAGGAGAGCAGTTCTTC. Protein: CASSYSGGALGEQFF.

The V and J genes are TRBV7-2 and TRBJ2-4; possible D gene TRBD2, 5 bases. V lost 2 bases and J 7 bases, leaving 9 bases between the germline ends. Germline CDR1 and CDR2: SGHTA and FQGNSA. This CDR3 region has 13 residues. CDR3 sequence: CASSLIGGNIQYF. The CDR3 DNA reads TGTGCCAGCAGCTTAATTGGCGGGAACATTCAGTACTTC.

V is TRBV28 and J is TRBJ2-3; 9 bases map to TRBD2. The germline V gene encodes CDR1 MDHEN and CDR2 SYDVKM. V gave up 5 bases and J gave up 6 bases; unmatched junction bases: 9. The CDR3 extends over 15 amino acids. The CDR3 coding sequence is TGTGCCAGCAGTCCCCATAGCGGGGGAGGGGATACGCAGTATTTT. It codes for CASSPHSGGGDTQYF.

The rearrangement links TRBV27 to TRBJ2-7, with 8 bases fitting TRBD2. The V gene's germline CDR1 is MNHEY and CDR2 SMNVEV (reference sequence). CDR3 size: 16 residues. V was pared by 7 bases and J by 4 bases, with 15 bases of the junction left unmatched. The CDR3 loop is CASTPAAGGGRYEQYF. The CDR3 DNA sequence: TGTGCCAGCACTCCCGCTGCGGGCGGGGGGAGGTACGAGCAGTACTTC.

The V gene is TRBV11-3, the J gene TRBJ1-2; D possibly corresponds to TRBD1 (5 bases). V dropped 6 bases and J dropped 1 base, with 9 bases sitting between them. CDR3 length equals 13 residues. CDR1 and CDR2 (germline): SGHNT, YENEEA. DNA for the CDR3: TGTGCCAGCAGTTCTAGGGGTAACTATGGCTACACCTTC. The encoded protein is CASSSRGNYGYTF.

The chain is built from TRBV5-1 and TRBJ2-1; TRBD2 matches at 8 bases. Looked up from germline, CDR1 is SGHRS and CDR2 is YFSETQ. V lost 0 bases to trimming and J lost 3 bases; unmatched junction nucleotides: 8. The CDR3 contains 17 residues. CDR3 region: CASSLVAGTRSYNEQFF. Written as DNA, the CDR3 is TGCGCCAGCAGCTTGGTAGCGGGGACGCGCAGCTACAATGAGCAGTTCTTC.

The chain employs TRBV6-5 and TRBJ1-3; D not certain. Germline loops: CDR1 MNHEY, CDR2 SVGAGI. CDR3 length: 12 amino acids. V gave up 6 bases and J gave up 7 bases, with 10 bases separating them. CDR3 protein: CASRNEYNTIYF. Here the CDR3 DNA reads TGTGCCAGCAGAAACGAGTACAACACCATATATTTT.

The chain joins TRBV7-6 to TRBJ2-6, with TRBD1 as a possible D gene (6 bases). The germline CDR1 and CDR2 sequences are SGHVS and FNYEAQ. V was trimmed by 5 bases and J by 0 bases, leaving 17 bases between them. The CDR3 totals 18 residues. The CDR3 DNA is TGTGCCAGCAGCCCAAACCCGGGACACAGCTCTGGGGCCAACGTCCTGACTTTC. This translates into CASSPNPGHSSGANVLTF. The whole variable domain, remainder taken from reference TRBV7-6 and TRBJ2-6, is GAGVSQSPRYKVTKRGQDVALRCDPISGHVSLYWYRQALGQGPEFLTYFNYEAQQDKSGLPNDRFSAERPEGSISTLTIQRTEQRDSAMYRCASSPNPGHSSGANVLTFGAGSRLTVL.

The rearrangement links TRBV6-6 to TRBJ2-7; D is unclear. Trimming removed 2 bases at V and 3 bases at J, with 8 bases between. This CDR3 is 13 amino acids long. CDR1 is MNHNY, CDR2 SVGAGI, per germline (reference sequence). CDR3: CASSYGQNYEQYF. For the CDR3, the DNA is TGTGCCAGCAGTTACGGGCAGAACTACGAGCAGTACTTC.

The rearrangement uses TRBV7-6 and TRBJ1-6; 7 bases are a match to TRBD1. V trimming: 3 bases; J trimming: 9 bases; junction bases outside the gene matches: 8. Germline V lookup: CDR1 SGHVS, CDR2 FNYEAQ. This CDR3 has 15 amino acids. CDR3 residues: CASSLGTGDGSPLHF. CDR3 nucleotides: TGTGCCAGCAGCTTGGGAACAGGGGATGGTTCACCCCTCCACTTT. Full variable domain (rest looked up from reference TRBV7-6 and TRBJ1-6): GAGVSQSPRYKVTKRGQDVALRCDPISGHVSLYWYRQALGQGPEFLTYFNYEAQQDKSGLPNDRFSAERPEGSISTLTIQRTEQRDSAMYRCASSLGTGDGSPLHFGNGTRLTVT.

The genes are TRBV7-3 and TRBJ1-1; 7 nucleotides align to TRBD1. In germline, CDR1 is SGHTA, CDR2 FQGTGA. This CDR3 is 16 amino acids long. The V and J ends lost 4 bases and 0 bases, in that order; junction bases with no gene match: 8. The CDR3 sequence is CASSYTNRGMNTEAFF. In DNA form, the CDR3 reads TGTGCCAGCAGCTACACCAACAGGGGAATGAACACTGAAGCTTTCTTT. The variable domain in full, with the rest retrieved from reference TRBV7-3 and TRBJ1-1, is GAGVSQTPSNKVTEKGKYVELRCDPISGHTALYWYRQSLGQGPEFLIYFQGTGAADDSGLPNDRFFAVRPEGSVSTLKIQRTERGDSAVYLCASSYTNRGMNTEAFFGQGTRLTVV.

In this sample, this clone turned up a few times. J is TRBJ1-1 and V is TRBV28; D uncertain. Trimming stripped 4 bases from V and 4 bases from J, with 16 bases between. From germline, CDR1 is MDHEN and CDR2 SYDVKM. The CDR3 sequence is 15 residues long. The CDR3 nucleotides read TGTGCCAGCAGTTCCCTACAGAGATTGGTCACTGAAGCTTTCTTT. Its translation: CASSSLQRLVTEAFF.

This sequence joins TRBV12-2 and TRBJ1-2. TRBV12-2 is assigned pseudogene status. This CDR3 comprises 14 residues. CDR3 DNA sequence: TGTGCAAGTCGCAGGGGAGGGGTTTTGAATGGCTACACCTTC. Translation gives CASRRGGVLNGYTF.

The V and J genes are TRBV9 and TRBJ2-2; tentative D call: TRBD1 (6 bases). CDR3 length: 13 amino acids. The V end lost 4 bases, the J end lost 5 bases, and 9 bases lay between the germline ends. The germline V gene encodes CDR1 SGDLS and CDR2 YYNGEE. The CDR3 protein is CASSSGQTGELFF. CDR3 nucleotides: TGTGCCAGCAGCTCCGGACAGACCGGGGAGCTGTTTTTT.

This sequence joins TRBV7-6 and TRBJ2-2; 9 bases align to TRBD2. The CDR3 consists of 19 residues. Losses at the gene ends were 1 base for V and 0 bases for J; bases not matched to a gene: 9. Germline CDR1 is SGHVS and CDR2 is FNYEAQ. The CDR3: CASSLVRGGEPANTGELFF. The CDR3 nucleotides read TGTGCCAGCAGCTTAGTGCGGGGGGGAGAACCCGCGAACACCGGGGAGCTGTTTTTT.